Listed below are T cell receptor beta chains from one sample, sequenced in a study. TCRdb redid the calling of the 5' RACE reads with MiXCR, one entry per CDR3 protein. The sample has fewer than 65,000 distinct CDR3 sequences, more than 20% seen once; the top ten hold roughly 3.2%. The sequencing input was tumor-infiltrating Tregs sorted from the breast tumor. These receptors were taken from a female donor with breast cancer. Both conserved end residues are trimmed from each CDR3. D genes are given only for firm matches. Clone size is given as how often the clone was seen (once, few, many) or a class if it is expanded.

V gene: TRBV29-1; clone size: many; D gene: -; CDR3 protein: SVGHQETQY
V gene: TRBV20-1; clone size: many; D gene: TRBD2; CDR3 protein: SARPGTNQETQY
V gene: TRBV4-2; clone size: few; D gene: -; CDR3 protein: ASSQENRANYGYT
V gene: TRBV6-2/TRBV6-3; clone size: many; D gene: -; CDR3 protein: ASTGNRVYNEQF
V gene: TRBV28; clone size: few; D gene: TRBD1; CDR3 protein: AADTGGPYSRPF
V gene: TRBV7-9; clone size: once; D gene: -; CDR3 protein: ASSGGALRKQY
V gene: TRBV7-2; clone size: few; D gene: -; CDR3 protein: ASNSPPGNTIY
V gene: TRBV6-2/TRBV6-3; clone size: few; D gene: -; CDR3 protein: AIRDIRGERTYEQY
V gene: TRBV29-1; clone size: few; D gene: -; CDR3 protein: SVATGGGETQY
V gene: TRBV20-1; clone size: few; D gene: -; CDR3 protein: SAREHRANTEAL
V gene: TRBV5-1; clone size: few; D gene: TRBD1; CDR3 protein: ASSLTGDKQPQH
V gene: TRBV5-1; clone size: few; D gene: -; CDR3 protein: ASSLDGMGLQETQY